The rows below give T cell receptor beta chains drawn from one sample of a study of OX40 agonist ivuxolimab in advanced cancers. The assay was immunoSEQ multiplex PCR, and TCRdb's table has in-frame clones only and misses some. This table has approximately 62,000 clones, roughly 90% appearing once. The sample consisted of CD4+ or CD8+ T cells sorted from blood, taken in a trial of the OX40 agonist ivuxolimab. The origin of the receptors is an adult with an advanced solid tumor such as melanoma, head and neck, liver or kidney cancer. CDR3s include the opening cysteine and the closing phenylalanine or tryptophan. Fields, in order: clone size, J gene, V gene, D gene, CDR3 protein, CDR3 DNA. The D gene is left open where the match is weak. Clone size, where shown, is once, few, many, or a class for clones that have expanded.

>.|TRBJ1-3|TRBV7-2|.
CASSLGGEPSGNTIYF
TGTGCCAGCAGCTTAGGCGGGGAACCCTCTGGAAACACCATATATTTT
>.|TRBJ1-1|TRBV27|TRBD1
CASKTGGNTEAFF
TGTGCCAGCAAGACAGGGGGTAACACTGAAGCTTTCTTT
>.|TRBJ2-2|TRBV9|.
CASSGGPGNTGELFF
TGTGCCAGCAGCGGGGGACCGGGGAACACCGGGGAGCTGTTTTTT
>.|TRBJ2-7|TRBV6-6|TRBD2
CASNPSGGLGYEQYF
TGTGCCAGCAATCCGAGCGGGGGGCTGGGCTACGAGCAGTACTTC
>.|TRBJ1-1|TRBV23-1|TRBD1
CASRNTRDRPDEAFF
TGCGCCAGCAGGAACACACGGGACAGGCCCGACGAGGCTTTCTTT
>.|TRBJ2-7|TRBV10-2|.
CASSLDYEQYF
TGCGCCAGCAGCCTAGACTACGAGCAGTACTTC
>.|TRBJ2-2|TRBV6-6|.
CASSYSRAGDGELFF
TGTGCCAGCAGTTACTCGAGGGCAGGGGACGGGGAGCTGTTTTTT
>.|TRBJ2-5|TRBV5-4|TRBD1
CASSLSTGGAETQYF
TGTGCCAGCAGCTTGAGCACAGGGGGCGCCGAGACCCAGTACTTC
>.|TRBJ1-2|TRBV27|.
CASTPRRTVQTF
TGTGCCAGCACCCCACGTCGGACAGTCCAGACCTTC
>.|TRBJ2-7|TRBV6-6|.
CASSYPGSYEQYF
TGTGCCAGCAGTTACCCAGGGTCCTACGAGCAGTACTTC
>.|TRBJ2-1|TRBV19|.
CASSTTDRTYNEQFF
TGTGCCAGTAGTACGACGGACAGAACCTACAATGAGCAGTTCTTC
>.|TRBJ1-1|TRBV2|.
CASCEGMNTEAFF
TGTGCCAGCTGCGAGGGGATGAACACTGAAGCTTTCTTT
>once|TRBJ2-6|TRBV18|.
CASSPFRAAGANVLTF
TGTGCCAGCTCACCGTTCAGGGCCGCTGGGGCCAACGTCCTGACTTTC